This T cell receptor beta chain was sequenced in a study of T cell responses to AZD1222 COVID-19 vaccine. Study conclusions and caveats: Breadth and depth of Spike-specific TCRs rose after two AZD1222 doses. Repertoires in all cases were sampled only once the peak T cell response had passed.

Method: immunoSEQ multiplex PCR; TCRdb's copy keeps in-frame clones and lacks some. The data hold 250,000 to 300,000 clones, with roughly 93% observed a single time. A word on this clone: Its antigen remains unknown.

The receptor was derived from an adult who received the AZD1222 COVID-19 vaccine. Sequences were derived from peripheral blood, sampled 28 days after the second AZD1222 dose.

CDR3 DNA: TGTGCCAGCAGTTGGGGGCCCGCCGGTGGCTACACCTTC. It yields the protein CASSWGPAGGYTF. The J gene is TRBJ1-2, the V gene TRBV28; possible D gene TRBD1, 6 bases. CDR1 is MDHEN, CDR2 SYDVKM, per germline. Trimming removed 4 bases from V and 7 bases from J, with 13 bases in between. This CDR3 comprises 13 residues.